The 27 T cell receptor beta chains reported below all come from one sample, sequenced in a study of blood T cell repertoires in COVID-19. TCRdb's table, derived via immunoSEQ multiplex PCR, lists solely in-frame clones and lacks some. The repertoire includes 300,000 to 400,000 clones, roughly 90% of them detected once, and more than 3% sits in the top ten. Material: peripheral blood. These receptors all come from a woman aged 45-59 years with active or convalescent COVID-19.

The V and J genes are TRBV7-2 and TRBJ2-2; 8 bases agree with TRBD1. The CDR3 is 14 amino acids. Germline CDR1 and CDR2: SGHTA and FQGNSA. Trimming cost V 5 bases and J 4 bases; bases outside gene matches: 3. Here the CDR3 reads CASSPQGGTGELFF. In DNA form, the CDR3 reads TGTGCCAGCAGCCCACAGGGGGGCACCGGGGAGCTGTTTTTT.

The rearrangement links TRBV7-2 to TRBJ1-1; D not resolved. Germline V gene lookup returns CDR1 SGHTA and CDR2 FQGNSA. The CDR3 loop spans 11 amino acids. Trimming stripped 5 bases from V and 4 bases from J, with 5 bases between. Written as DNA, the CDR3 is TGTGCCAGCAGCCCCTTCACTGAAGCTTTCTTT. Translation: CASSPFTEAFF.

V is TRBV24-1 and J is TRBJ1-2, with 9 nucleotides matching TRBD1. CDR1 is KGHDR, CDR2 SFDVKD, per germline. The V segment lost 2 bases and the J segment 8 bases; nucleotides outside the gene matches: 11. The CDR3 totals 16 residues. The CDR3 here is CATSDSRTGTGTGYTF. CDR3 coding DNA: TGTGCCACCAGTGATTCCCGGACCGGGACAGGGACAGGCTACACCTTC.

V is TRBV24-1 and J is TRBJ1-2; 7 nucleotides agree with TRBD1. Germline-derived CDR1 and CDR2 are KGHDR and SFDVKD. This CDR3 comprises 15 residues. J gave up 2 bases and V 4 bases, and 6 bases lay outside the gene matches. CDR3 sequence reads: CATSDPATGNYGYTF. For the CDR3, the DNA is TGTGCCACCAGTGACCCTGCGACAGGGAACTATGGCTACACCTTC.

The chain is built from TRBV7-2 and TRBJ2-7, with D perhaps TRBD2 (5 bases). V lost 3 bases and J lost 2, with 11 bases in between. Germline V gene data show CDR1 as SGHTA and CDR2 as FQGNSA. The CDR3 is made up of 14 amino acids. The CDR3: CASSFPRDAYEQYF. The DNA of the CDR3 is TGTGCCAGCAGCTTCCCACGGGATGCCTACGAGCAGTACTTC.

The V gene is TRBV5-1, the J gene TRBJ2-2; tentative D call: TRBD1 (5 bases). CDR1 is SGHRS and CDR2 is YFSETQ in the germline V gene. V was pared by 5 bases and J by 0 bases, with 5 bases between. The CDR3 has 13 amino acids. CDR3 sequence reads: CASRDTNTGELFF. DNA of the CDR3: TGCGCCAGCAGGGACACGAACACCGGGGAGCTGTTTTTT.

This sequence joins TRBV14 and TRBJ1-2; 7 nucleotides align to TRBD1. The CDR3 is 14 amino acids. The V and J ends lost 0 bases and 4 bases, in that order; junction bases with no gene match: 2. Germline lookup yields CDR1 SGHDN and CDR2 FVKESK. The CDR3 DNA reads as TGTGCCAGCAGCCAAGAGCAGGGGGGCTATGGCTACACCTTC. Protein product: CASSQEQGGYGYTF.

The V gene is TRBV10-1, the J gene TRBJ1-2, with 10 positions matching TRBD1. The CDR3 consists of 16 residues. V was clipped by 2 bases and J by 6 bases; unmatched bases: 9. CDR1 and CDR2 from the germline V gene are WNHNN and SYGVQD (reference sequence). CDR3 loop: CASSEAWDRGLDGYTF. DNA for the CDR3: TGCGCCAGCAGTGAGGCTTGGGACAGGGGTTTGGATGGCTACACCTTC.

The chain combines TRBV28 with TRBJ1-4; D is unclear. The CDR3 has 15 residues. Germline V gene lookup returns CDR1 MDHEN and CDR2 SYDVKM. Deletions cut 2 bases from V and 7 bases from J, with 14 bases between. CDR3 sequence (DNA): TGTGCCAGCAGTTTACCCGGGCCCGGGAGTGAAAAACTGTTTTTT. Its protein product is CASSLPGPGSEKLFF.

This clone appeared a single time. This chain connects TRBV2 to TRBJ2-7, with 8 bases identical to TRBD2. In germline, CDR1 is SNHLY, CDR2 FYNNEI. CDR3 size: 16 residues. After removal of 9 bases from V and 2 bases from J, the junction contained 15 bases not matched to a gene. The chain's CDR3 is CASGGGTSGTAYEQYF. The CDR3 DNA sequence: TGTGCCAGTGGAGGAGGGACTAGTGGGACGGCCTACGAGCAGTACTTC.

V is TRBV5-1 and J is TRBJ2-3; 8 positions agree with TRBD1. Per the germline V gene, CDR1 is SGHRS and CDR2 is YFSETQ. Germline trimming cut 4 bases from V and 0 bases from J; bases unmatched to any gene: 4. The CDR3 consists of 15 residues. CDR3 DNA: TGCGCCAGCAGCCCTAGACAGGGGAGCACAGATACGCAGTATTTT. It yields the protein CASSPRQGSTDTQYF.

V is TRBV7-2 and J is TRBJ2-1, with 8 nucleotides matching TRBD1. V gave up 2 bases and J gave up 6 bases; unmatched junction bases: 3. CDR1 and CDR2 from the germline V gene are SGHTA and FQGNSA. The CDR3 is 14 amino acids. The CDR3 nucleotides read TGTGCCAGCAGCTTACGTACAGGGGGCAATGAGCAGTTCTTC. Its translation is CASSLRTGGNEQFF.

The V call is TRBV3-1 (or the pseudogene TRBV3-2), the J call TRBJ2-1, with 10 nucleotides matching TRBD2. Unmatched junction bases numbered 11, after V lost 0 bases and J lost 6 bases. The CDR3 is 18 amino acids. CDR1 is LGHDT, CDR2 YNNKEL, per germline (reference sequence). CDR3 region: CASSQEGVSTSGLNEQFF. In nucleotides, the CDR3 is TGTGCCAGCAGCCAAGAGGGGGTTTCGACTAGCGGGCTCAATGAGCAGTTCTTC.

The V call is TRBV12-3 or TRBV12-4, the J call TRBJ1-5; D not resolved. The CDR3 covers 12 residues. The V end was cut by 7 bases, the J end by 7 bases, with 11 bases between. CDR3 bases: TGTGCCAGCACTAACCCCAACCAGCCCCAGCATTTT. Protein product: CASTNPNQPQHF.

V usage is TRBV9 and J usage is TRBJ1-5, with a possible D match to TRBD1 (5 bases). Germline V gene lookup returns CDR1 SGDLS and CDR2 YYNGEE. The CDR3 is 15 residues long. Trimming removed 0 bases from V and 5 bases from J, with 12 bases in between. CDR3 coding DNA: TGTGCCAGCAGCGTAGCGGGGGAAGGGGATCAGCCCCAGCATTTT. Amino acid sequence: CASSVAGEGDQPQHF.

The chain is built from TRBV7-8 and TRBJ2-7, with a possible D match to TRBD1 (6 bases). CDR3 length: 17 residues. Trimming left V 0 bases short and J 2 bases short, with 17 bases between. The germline gives CDR1 SGHVS, CDR2 FQNEAQ. For the CDR3, the DNA is TGTGCCAGCAGCTTAGCCCCGGGACATGGGAGCGCCTACGAGCAGTACTTC. The encoded protein is CASSLAPGHGSAYEQYF.

DNA of the CDR3: TGTGCCAGCAGTCCCGGGTTAGTGAGACCTAACTATGGCTACACCTTC. Protein sequence: CASSPGLVRPNYGYTF. J is TRBJ1-2 and V is TRBV27; D not resolved. The CDR3 spans 16 residues. CDR1 is MNHEY and CDR2 is SMNVEV in the germline V gene (reference sequence). The V end was cut by 5 bases, the J end by 0 bases, with 16 bases between.

The chain joins TRBV2 to TRBJ1-2, with 11 bases matching TRBD1. The germline CDR1 and CDR2 sequences are SNHLY and FYNNEI. V was pared by 0 bases and J by 7 bases, with 4 bases of the junction left unmatched. This CDR3 has 15 residues. The CDR3 region is CASSEARTGGGGYTF. The CDR3 coding sequence is TGTGCCAGCAGTGAAGCAAGGACAGGGGGCGGTGGCTACACCTTC.

The chain employs TRBV10-3 and TRBJ1-1; perhaps TRBD1 as D (6 bases). V was shortened by 4 bases and J by 0 bases, with 21 bases between the two germline ends. In germline, CDR1 is ENHRY, CDR2 SYGVKD. The CDR3 contains 18 residues. The CDR3 DNA reads TGTGCCATCAGTGGGGGGCAGGGATCGTCGGCCGTGAACACTGAAGCTTTCTTT. It specifies CAISGGQGSSAVNTEAFF.

The chain employs TRBV2 and TRBJ2-3; weak D call: TRBD1 (5 bases). The CDR3 loop spans 14 amino acids. V lost 2 bases to trimming and J lost 5 bases, with 11 bases between them. The germline CDR1 and CDR2 sequences are SNHLY and FYNNEI. The CDR3: CASSEQWGGDTQYF. CDR3 DNA: TGTGCCAGCAGTGAACAATGGGGCGGAGATACGCAGTATTTT.

This chain joins TRBV4-2 and TRBJ2-1, with D possibly being TRBD1 (5 bases). Trimming took 0 bases from V and 6 from J, leaving 21 bases between them. The CDR3 loop spans 18 amino acids. Germline V gene sequence: CDR1 LGHNA, CDR2 YNFKEQ. CDR3 sequence: CASSQDNGAEEYGNEQFF. The CDR3 bases are TGTGCCAGCAGCCAAGATAATGGGGCAGAGGAGTACGGCAATGAGCAGTTCTTC.

The V and J genes are TRBV11-2 and TRBJ2-2, with 7 bases that match TRBD2. The CDR3 loop spans 16 amino acids. After removal of 4 bases from V and 6 bases from J, the junction contained 11 bases not matched to a gene. CDR1 SGHAT and CDR2 FQNNGV come from the germline V gene. Here the CDR3 reads CASSSLRGSGAGELFF. CDR3 nucleotides: TGTGCCAGCAGCTCCCTTCGCGGGAGCGGTGCCGGGGAGCTGTTTTTT.

The table lists this clone with a few counts. This chain uses TRBV15 with TRBJ2-1, with D perhaps matching TRBD1 (5 bases). V shed 1 base and J shed 2 bases, with 9 bases lying between them. CDR3 size: 15 residues. Germline-derived CDR1 and CDR2 are LNHNV and YYDKDF (reference sequence). CDR3 DNA sequence: TGTGCCACCAGCAGAGGTGGACAAACCTACAATGAGCAGTTCTTC. Its translation: CATSRGGQTYNEQFF.

The rearrangement joins TRBV7-8 to TRBJ2-7, with 9 nucleotides matching TRBD1. The CDR3 runs to 16 residues. V lost 0 bases, J lost 6 bases, and 9 bases stayed unmatched. The germline gives CDR1 SGHVS, CDR2 FQNEAQ. The CDR3 region has the DNA TGTGCCAGCAGCTTAGCAGGGGGACAGGGTCGAATCGAGCAGTACTTC. This encodes CASSLAGGQGRIEQYF.

The rearrangement uses TRBV7-2 and TRBJ1-2, with a tentative D call TRBD1 (5 bases). Looked up from germline, CDR1 is SGHTA and CDR2 is FQGNSA. The germline V and J ends were trimmed by 2 bases and 8 bases, with 12 bases remaining between them. The CDR3 is 13 residues long. In nucleotides, the CDR3 is TGTGCCAGCAGCTTACCGGGACTCCGGGGCTACACCTTC. Its translation: CASSLPGLRGYTF. Together with reference TRBV7-2 and TRBJ1-2, the CDR3 gives the full variable domain: GAGVSQSPSNKVTEKGKDVELRCDPISGHTALYWYRQSLGQGLEFLIYFQGNSAPDKSGLPSDRFSAERTGGSVSTLTIQRTQQEDSAVYLCASSLPGLRGYTFGSGTRLTVV.

The chain combines TRBV7-9 with TRBJ2-7; 12 positions agree with TRBD1. Losses at the gene ends were 5 bases for V and 7 bases for J; bases not matched to a gene: 6. In germline, CDR1 is SEHNR, CDR2 FQNEAQ (reference sequence). The CDR3 runs 14 residues. CDR3 sequence reads: CASSRGTGGMEQYF. The CDR3 DNA is TGTGCCAGCAGCCGAGGGACAGGGGGCATGGAGCAGTACTTC.

The rearrangement links TRBV7-2 to TRBJ1-1; 10 nucleotides line up with TRBD1. V lost 8 bases to trimming and J lost 6 bases; unmatched junction nucleotides: 12. The CDR3 extends over 15 amino acids. Per the germline V gene, CDR1 is SGHTA and CDR2 is FQGNSA. The CDR3 loop reads CASSMTGGVRAEAFF. For the CDR3, the DNA is TGTGCCAGCTCGATGACAGGGGGCGTGAGAGCTGAAGCTTTCTTT.